One T cell receptor (beta chain) is described in this entry. Its matching antigen is unknown. These data belong to a study of response to subunit inactivated influenza vaccine. Findings and caveats of the study: There was a suggestion from the authors that each seasonal influenza vaccination recruits few new T cells.

Germline loops: CDR1 SGHDN, CDR2 FVKESK. The V and J ends lost 1 base and 3 bases respectively, with 10 bases between them. The CDR3 sequence is 14 residues long. TCRdb called the RT-PCR reads again in MiXCR, with one record for every CDR3 protein. The sample holds about 520,000 distinct CDR3 sequences; 25% are singletons and the top ten take 1.9%. V and J are TRBV14 and TRBJ2-7, with TRBD1 as a possible D gene (6 bases). The input for sequencing was CD4+ T cells sorted from PBMCs, taken more than 4 days after vaccination. The source is a man aged 50 to 60 who received an inactivated influenza vaccine. The chain's CDR3 is CASSQGEGGYEQYF. CDR3 coding DNA: TGTGCCAGCAGCCAAGGCGAAGGGGGCTACGAGCAGTACTTC.